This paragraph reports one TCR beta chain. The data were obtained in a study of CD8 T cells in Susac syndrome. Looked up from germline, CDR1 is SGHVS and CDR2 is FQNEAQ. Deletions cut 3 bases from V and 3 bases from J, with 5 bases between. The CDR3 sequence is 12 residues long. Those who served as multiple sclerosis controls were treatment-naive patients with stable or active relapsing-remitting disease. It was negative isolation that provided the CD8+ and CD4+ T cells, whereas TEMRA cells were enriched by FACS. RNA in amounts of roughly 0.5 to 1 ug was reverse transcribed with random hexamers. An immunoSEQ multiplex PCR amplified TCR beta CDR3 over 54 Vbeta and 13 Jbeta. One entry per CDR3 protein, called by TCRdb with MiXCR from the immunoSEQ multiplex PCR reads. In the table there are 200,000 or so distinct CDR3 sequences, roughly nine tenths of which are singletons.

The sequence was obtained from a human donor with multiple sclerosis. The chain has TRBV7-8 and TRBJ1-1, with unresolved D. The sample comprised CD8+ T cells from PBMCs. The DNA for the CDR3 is TGTGCCAGCAGCTTGTCATACACTGAAGCTTTCTTT. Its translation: CASSLSYTEAFF. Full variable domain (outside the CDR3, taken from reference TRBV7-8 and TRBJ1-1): GAGVSQSPRYKVAKRGQDVALRCDPISGHVSLFWYQQALGQGPEFLTYFQNEAQLDKSGLPSDRFFAERPEGSVSTLKIQRTQQEDSAVYLCASSLSYTEAFFGQGTRLTVV.